The 13 T cell receptor beta chains below come from one sample, sequenced in a study of cytomegalovirus exposure and HLA in healthy donors. The PCR used 60 Vbeta and 13 Jbeta primers. The data were produced by immunoSEQ multiplex PCR, yet TCRdb's version contains in-frame clones alone and is incomplete. The table records about 130,000 clones, 73% of them present only once. The source material was PBMCs. The receptors come from a woman aged 35 to 49 in good health and CMV-seropositive.

This clone has a handful of counts. V gene TRBV2 combines with J gene TRBJ1-1, with a tentative D call TRBD1 (6 bases). Germline-derived CDR1 and CDR2 are SNHLY and FYNNEI. This CDR3 region has 16 residues. Trimming cost V 5 bases and J 0 bases, with 16 bases left between them. CDR3 bases: TGTGCCAGCAGTTCCCGACCGGGACAAATGAACACTGAAGCTTTCTTT. Amino acids: CASSSRPGQMNTEAFF.

The chain uses TRBV19 and TRBJ1-2, with 8 bases that match TRBD1. This CDR3 is built from 14 residues. Looked up from germline, CDR1 is LNHDA and CDR2 is SQIVND (reference sequence). V shed 5 bases and J 5 bases; nucleotides not matched to a gene: 7. The CDR3 nucleotides read TGTGCCAGTAGTCCTCGGACAGGGCAATATGGCTACACCTTC. It translates to CASSPRTGQYGYTF.

The chain carries TRBV18 and TRBJ1-1, with a possible D match to TRBD1 (6 bases). The length of the CDR3 is 15 residues. Germline CDR1 is KGHSH and CDR2 is LQKENI. The V and J ends lost 5 bases and 1 base respectively, with 14 bases between them. CDR3 amino acids: CASSLEGGRNTEAFF. CDR3 in DNA: TGTGCCAGCTCATTGGAGGGGGGGCGGAACACTGAAGCTTTCTTT.

This chain joins TRBV4-3 and TRBJ2-2; 9 positions agree with TRBD2. The CDR3 contains 17 residues. With V trimmed by 0 bases and J by 3 bases, 5 bases remained unmatched. The germline gives CDR1 LGHNA, CDR2 YSLEER. The chain's CDR3 is CASSQDLTSGYTGELFF. The CDR3 coding sequence is TGCGCCAGCAGCCAAGACCTCACTAGCGGGTACACCGGGGAGCTGTTTTTT.

The chain employs TRBV10-3 and TRBJ1-1; D gene unclear. With 3 bases removed from V and 4 bases from J, the gap between germline ends came to 18 bases. This CDR3 has 16 amino acids. CDR1 and CDR2 from the germline V gene are ENHRY and SYGVKD. CDR3 nucleotide sequence: TGTGCCATCAGTGAATATTCGGGGAAGGTGATCACTGAAGCTTTCTTT. Translating it yields CAISEYSGKVITEAFF.

The chain joins TRBV30 to TRBJ2-2; TRBD1 might be the D (6 bases). V was cut by 6 bases and J by 6 bases, with 14 bases left in between. Germline loops: CDR1 GTSNPN, CDR2 SVGIG (reference sequence). The CDR3 has 13 residues. DNA for the CDR3: TGTGCCTGTCGGACAAAGGGGGCCGGGGAGCTGTTTTTT. This gives the protein CACRTKGAGELFF.

The chain recombines TRBV6-1 with TRBJ2-7; no firm D call. CDR1 is MNHNS and CDR2 is SASEGT in the germline V gene. The CDR3 runs to 12 residues. V lost 2 bases, J lost 13 bases, and 15 bases lay in between. The CDR3 here is CASSESLGTRYF. As DNA, the CDR3 is TGTGCCAGCAGTGAAAGTCTGGGCACCCGTTACTTC.

The V call is TRBV11-3, the J call TRBJ1-1, with unresolved D. The CDR3 runs 12 residues. Germline values: CDR1 SGHNT, CDR2 YENEEA. V lost 1 base and J lost 8, with 8 bases in between. This chain's CDR3 is CASSLGAGEAFF. For the CDR3, the DNA is TGTGCCAGCAGCTTAGGTGCTGGCGAAGCTTTCTTT.

This clone was found a few times. The V call is TRBV28, the J call TRBJ2-7; D might be TRBD2 (6 bases). V dropped 9 bases and J dropped 3 bases, with 12 bases sitting between them. CDR3 length: 12 amino acids. CDR1 is MDHEN, CDR2 SYDVKM, per germline. The CDR3 region is CASEGLLYEQYF. For the CDR3, the DNA is TGTGCCAGTGAGGGACTCCTCTACGAGCAGTACTTC.

This sequence joins TRBV28 and TRBJ2-3; 9 bases agree with TRBD2. Germline lookup yields CDR1 MDHEN and CDR2 SYDVKM. Trimming at V came to 5 bases and at J to 1 base, leaving 10 bases not matched to a gene. This CDR3 region has 17 residues. The DNA for the CDR3 is TGTGCCAGCAGTGGGGTATGGGAGCGGGAGGGCACAGATACGCAGTATTTT. Encoded protein: CASSGVWEREGTDTQYF. The entire variable domain, with the rest obtained from reference TRBV28 and TRBJ2-3, is as follows: DVKVTQSSRYLVKRTGEKVFLECVQDMDHENMFWYRQDPGLGLRLIYFSYDVKMKEKGDIPEGYSVSREKKERFSLILESASTNQTSMYLCASSGVWEREGTDTQYFGPGTRLTVL.

V and J are TRBV13 and TRBJ2-7; D is possibly TRBD2 (5 bases). This CDR3 comprises 15 residues. The V and J ends lost 6 bases and 1 base respectively, with 16 bases between them. CDR1 is PRHDT, CDR2 FYEKMQ, per germline (reference sequence). CDR3 DNA sequence: TGTGCCAGCAGTTCCCGGGGAAAGGGTTCCTACGAGCAGTACTTC. This codes for CASSSRGKGSYEQYF.

J is TRBJ1-3 and V is TRBV19; unclear D gene. Trimming removed 5 bases from V and 4 bases from J, with 9 bases in between. Germline lookup yields CDR1 LNHDA and CDR2 SQIVND (reference sequence). CDR3 length: 13 residues. The CDR3 is CASSSSRGNTIYF. In DNA form, the CDR3 reads TGTGCCAGTAGTTCCTCGCGGGGAAACACCATATATTTT. Full variable domain (remainder filled in from reference TRBV19 and TRBJ1-3): DGGITQSPKYLFRKEGQNVTLSCEQNLNHDAMYWYRQDPGQGLRLIYYSQIVNDFQKGDIAEGYSVSREKKESFPLTVTSAQKNPTAFYLCASSSSRGNTIYFGEGSWLTVV.

The table lists this clone with a count of one. The rearrangement joins TRBV4-1 to TRBJ2-5; 9 bases map to TRBD1. Germline lookup yields CDR1 MGHRA and CDR2 YSYEKL. The CDR3 runs 15 residues. The ends lost 6 bases at V and 5 bases at J; junction bases unmatched: 10. CDR3: CASRHPGQGRETQYF. CDR3 nucleotide sequence: TGCGCCAGCAGACATCCGGGACAGGGTAGGGAGACCCAGTACTTC.